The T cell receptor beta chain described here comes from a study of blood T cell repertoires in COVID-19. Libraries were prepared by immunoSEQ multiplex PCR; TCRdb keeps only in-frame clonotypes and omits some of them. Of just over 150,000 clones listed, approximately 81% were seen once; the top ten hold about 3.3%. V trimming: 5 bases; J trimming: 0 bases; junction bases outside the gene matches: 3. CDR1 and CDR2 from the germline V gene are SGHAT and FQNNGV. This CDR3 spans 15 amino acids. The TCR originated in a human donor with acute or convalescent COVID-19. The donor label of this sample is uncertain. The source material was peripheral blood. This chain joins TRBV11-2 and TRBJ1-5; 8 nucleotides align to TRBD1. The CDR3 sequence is CASSRDRNSNQPQHF. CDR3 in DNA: TGTGCCAGCAGCCGGGACAGGAATAGCAATCAGCCCCAGCATTTT.